This TCR beta chain was recovered during a study of cytomegalovirus exposure and HLA in healthy donors. Study-level findings and limits: Earlier findings revealed that most TCR beta V segments proved productive either about 90% or about 30% of the time. Further analysis, carried out later, found HLA-associated TCR beta chains more clonally expanded than equally common other chains.

Details on this clone: Its specificity is unknown.

The study ran its PCR with 60 Vbeta and 13 Jbeta primers. Generated by immunoSEQ multiplex PCR, the TCRdb table keeps only in-frame clones and is missing some. The sample carries 200,000 or so clones, about four fifths recorded once. Germline values: CDR1 LGHNA, CDR2 YNFKEQ. The CDR3 has 17 residues. V trimming: 4 bases; J trimming: 1 base; junction bases outside the gene matches: 11. The rearrangement joins TRBV4-2 to TRBJ2-3, with 7 bases lining up with TRBD2. The sample was PBMCs. This clonotype was sampled from a boy younger than 10 in good health and CMV-seronegative. The DNA for the CDR3 is TGTGCCAGCAGCCGAACGGTTGGGGGGGTCCGCACAGATACGCAGTATTTT. Protein sequence: CASSRTVGGVRTDTQYF.